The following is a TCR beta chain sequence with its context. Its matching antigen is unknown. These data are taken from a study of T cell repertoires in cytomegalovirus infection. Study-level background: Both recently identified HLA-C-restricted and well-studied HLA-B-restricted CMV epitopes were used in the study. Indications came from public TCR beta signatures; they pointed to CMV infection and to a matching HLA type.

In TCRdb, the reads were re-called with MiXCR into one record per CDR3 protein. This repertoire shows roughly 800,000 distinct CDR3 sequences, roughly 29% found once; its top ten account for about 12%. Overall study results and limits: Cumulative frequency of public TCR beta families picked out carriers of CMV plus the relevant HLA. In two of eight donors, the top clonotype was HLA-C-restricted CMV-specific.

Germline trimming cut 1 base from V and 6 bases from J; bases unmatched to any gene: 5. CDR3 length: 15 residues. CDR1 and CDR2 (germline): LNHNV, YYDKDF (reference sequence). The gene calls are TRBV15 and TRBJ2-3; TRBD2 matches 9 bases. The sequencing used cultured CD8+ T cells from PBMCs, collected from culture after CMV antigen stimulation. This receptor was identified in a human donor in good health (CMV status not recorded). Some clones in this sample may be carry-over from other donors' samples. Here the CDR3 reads CATSRGGGVTDTQYF. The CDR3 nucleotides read TGTGCCACCAGCAGAGGCGGGGGGGTCACGGATACGCAGTATTTT.